The 27 T cell receptor beta chains listed next were all sequenced from one sample in a study of technical replicates of blood from a handful of donors. Method: immunoSEQ multiplex PCR; TCRdb's copy keeps in-frame clones and lacks some. The sample consists of 73,000 or so clones, 90% to 95% of them appearing once. Material: T cells isolated from PBMCs. All receptors come from a human donor in good health.

The chain joins TRBV6-1 to TRBJ1-5; possibly TRBD1 for D (5 bases). V lost 4 bases, J lost 7 bases, and 14 bases lay in between. Germline-derived CDR1 and CDR2 are MNHNS and SASEGT. The CDR3 is made up of 14 amino acids. CDR3 sequence: CASSGTGMVQPQHF. The CDR3 DNA is TGTGCCAGCAGTGGCACAGGAATGGTACAGCCCCAGCATTTT.

The chain combines TRBV11-2 with TRBJ1-1; D not resolved. The ends were cut back, 4 bases at V and 5 bases at J, with 14 bases in the middle. This CDR3 has 14 residues. Germline CDR1 reads SGHAT; CDR2 reads FQNNGV. Here the CDR3 reads CASSSAVGGTEAFF. As DNA, the CDR3 is TGTGCCAGCAGCTCAGCGGTTGGTGGGACTGAAGCTTTCTTT. The whole variable domain, filled in from reference TRBV11-2 and TRBJ1-1, reads EAGVAQSPRYKIIEKRQSVAFWCNPISGHATLYWYQQILGQGPKLLIQFQNNGVVDDSQLPKDRFSAERLKGVDSTLKIQPAKLEDSAVYLCASSSAVGGTEAFFGQGTRLTVV.

The CDR3 loop is CASSRLAGYNEQFF. Written as DNA, the CDR3 is TGTGCCAGTTCCCGCCTAGCGGGCTACAATGAGCAGTTCTTC. The chain couples TRBV19 to TRBJ2-1; 8 nucleotides align to TRBD2. The CDR3 covers 14 residues. Unmatched junction bases numbered 6, after V lost 8 bases and J lost 3 bases. The germline V gene encodes CDR1 LNHDA and CDR2 SQIVND (reference sequence).

The V gene is TRBV6-5, the J gene TRBJ1-5; perhaps TRBD1 as D (6 bases). The V gene's germline CDR1 is MNHEY and CDR2 SVGAGI. V lost 4 bases to trimming and J lost 7 bases, with 17 bases between them. This CDR3 region has 15 residues. The CDR3 sequence: CASSSLGGVGQPQHF. The CDR3 nucleotides read TGTGCCAGCAGTTCCCTAGGGGGGGTTGGCCAGCCCCAGCATTTT.

The J gene is TRBJ1-1, the V gene TRBV5-8; D not resolved. The V end was cut by 1 base, the J end by 3 bases, with 13 bases between. The CDR3 consists of 15 residues. Per the germline V gene, CDR1 is SGHTS and CDR2 is YDEGEE. CDR3 residues: CASSLWAGGDTEAFF. The CDR3 coding sequence is TGTGCCAGCAGCTTGTGGGCGGGTGGTGACACTGAAGCTTTCTTT.

The chain couples TRBV7-8 to TRBJ1-5, with 7 bases identical to TRBD1. Germline CDR1 is SGHVS and CDR2 is FQNEAQ. The length of the CDR3 is 15 residues. Germline trimming cut 0 bases from V and 6 bases from J; bases unmatched to any gene: 5. As DNA, the CDR3 is TGTGCCAGCAGCTTAGCGTCCTCAGGGGGTCAGCCCCAGCATTTT. It yields the protein CASSLASSGGQPQHF.

This chain uses TRBV15 with TRBJ2-1, with a tentative D call TRBD2 (5 bases). CDR3 length: 16 amino acids. V gave up 0 bases and J gave up 4 bases, with 13 bases separating them. Germline CDR1 and CDR2: LNHNV and YYDKDF (reference sequence). CDR3 nucleotides: TGTGCCACCAGCAGAGATTTGGACTGGCCATACAATGAGCAGTTCTTC. Its protein product is CATSRDLDWPYNEQFF.

The rearrangement links TRBV7-3 to TRBJ2-4, with a weak D call TRBD1 (5 bases). This CDR3 contains 14 residues. The V end lost 6 bases, the J end lost 6 bases, and 15 bases lay between the germline ends. The V gene's germline CDR1 is SGHTA and CDR2 FQGTGA. CDR3 loop: CASREDSLLNIQYF. CDR3 DNA sequence: TGTGCCAGCAGAGAAGACAGTTTGCTAAACATTCAGTACTTC.

This clone occurred once. V usage is TRBV2 and J usage is TRBJ2-1; 14 positions agree with TRBD2. V trimming: 6 bases; J trimming: 0 bases; junction bases outside the gene matches: 4. The CDR3 extends over 17 amino acids. The V gene's germline CDR1 is SNHLY and CDR2 FYNNEI. This chain's CDR3 is CASRTGTSGSSYNEQFF. CDR3 bases: TGTGCCAGCAGGACAGGGACTAGCGGGAGCTCCTACAATGAGCAGTTCTTC.

The gene calls are TRBV30 and TRBJ2-6, with a weak D call TRBD2 (5 bases). From germline, CDR1 is GTSNPN and CDR2 SVGIG (reference sequence). Trimming left V 1 base short and J 0 bases short, with 13 bases between. CDR3 length: 17 amino acids. The CDR3 DNA reads as TGTGCCTGGAGTGGGGAGACCTGGAACTCTGGGGCCAACGTCCTGACTTTC. It translates to CAWSGETWNSGANVLTF. The complete variable domain, with remaining parts taken from reference TRBV30 and TRBJ2-6, reads SQTIHQWPATLVQPVGSPLSLECTVEGTSNPNLYWYRQAAGRGLQLLFYSVGIGQISSEVPQNLSASRPQDRQFILSSKKLLLSDSGFYLCAWSGETWNSGANVLTFGAGSRLTVL.

The table lists this clone with a count of one. This chain connects TRBV5-1 to TRBJ1-1; D gene unclear. The length of the CDR3 is 16 residues. Trimming pared 0 bases from V and 4 bases from J, leaving 16 bases between. CDR1 and CDR2 (germline): SGHRS, YFSETQ. CDR3 protein: CASSLVYPGEGTEAFF. Here the CDR3 DNA reads TGCGCCAGCAGCTTGGTTTATCCAGGTGAGGGCACTGAAGCTTTCTTT.

The chain carries TRBV18 and TRBJ1-1; 8 nucleotides match TRBD1. Germline V CDR1 and CDR2: KGHSH, LQKENI. The CDR3 length is 16 residues. Germline trimming cut 3 bases from V and 0 bases from J; bases unmatched to any gene: 6. The CDR3 loop is CASSPTGVVMNTEAFF. The CDR3 DNA is TGTGCCAGCTCACCGACAGGGGTTGTGATGAACACTGAAGCTTTCTTT.

CDR3 bases: TGTGCCAGCAGCTTAGGGGGACAGGGCAATCAGCCCCAGCATTTT. This encodes CASSLGGQGNQPQHF. This chain links TRBV7-9 with TRBJ1-5, with 8 bases identical to TRBD1. Per the germline V gene, CDR1 is SEHNR and CDR2 is FQNEAQ (reference sequence). The V segment lost 1 base and the J segment 2 bases; nucleotides outside the gene matches: 1. There are 15 residues in the CDR3.

Only one count was recorded for this clone. This chain connects TRBV19 to TRBJ1-2, with a possible D match to TRBD1 (5 bases). V was trimmed by 7 bases and J by 1 base, leaving 7 bases between them. The CDR3 has 12 amino acids. Germline V gene lookup returns CDR1 LNHDA and CDR2 SQIVND (reference sequence). The CDR3 DNA reads TGTGCCAGTACTGACAGTAACTATGGCTACACCTTC. It translates to CASTDSNYGYTF.

The chain employs TRBV9 and TRBJ1-2; 9 bases are shared with TRBD1. Germline V gene data show CDR1 as SGDLS and CDR2 as YYNGEE. The CDR3 totals 14 residues. After removal of 0 bases from V and 8 bases from J, the junction contained 5 bases not matched to a gene. The CDR3 reads CASSVDGTGHGYTF. DNA of the CDR3: TGTGCCAGCAGCGTAGACGGGACAGGGCACGGCTACACCTTC.

The chain combines TRBV5-1 with TRBJ2-5, with D perhaps matching TRBD1 (6 bases). This CDR3 is built from 13 residues. V lost 4 bases and J lost 4, with 11 bases in between. The germline V gene has CDR1 SGHRS and CDR2 YFSETQ. CDR3 in amino acids: CASSTTGGETQYF. DNA of the CDR3: TGCGCCAGCAGCACGACAGGCGGAGAGACCCAGTACTTC. The whole variable domain, filled in from reference TRBV5-1 and TRBJ2-5, reads KAGVTQTPRYLIKTRGQQVTLSCSPISGHRSVSWYQQTPGQGLQFLFEYFSETQRNKGNFPGRFSGRQFSNSRSEMNVSTLELGDSALYLCASSTTGGETQYFGPGTRLLVL.

This clone was found once. This chain joins TRBV6-6 and TRBJ1-4; D unclear. Germline V CDR1 and CDR2: MNHNY, SVGAGI (reference sequence). Trimming stripped 4 bases from V and 0 bases from J, with 6 bases between. The CDR3 sequence is 14 residues long. CDR3 sequence reads: CASSSISTNEKLFF. The CDR3 DNA sequence: TGTGCCAGCAGTTCCATTTCAACTAATGAAAAACTGTTTTTT.

J is TRBJ2-7 and V is TRBV30; 7 nucleotides line up with TRBD1. The trim removed 0 bases at V and 6 bases at J, leaving 11 bases unmatched. Germline CDR1 is GTSNPN and CDR2 is SVGIG (reference sequence). This CDR3 contains 15 residues. In DNA form, the CDR3 reads TGTGCCTGGAGTGTGGAGGTCGGACAGGTTCGCGAGCAGTACTTC. It codes for CAWSVEVGQVREQYF.

The chain has TRBV12-2 and TRBJ1-1. TRBV12-2 is a known pseudogene. The CDR3 extends over 13 amino acids. The CDR3 loop is CASRFGGNTEAFF. The CDR3 DNA sequence: TGTGCAAGTCGCTTCGGGGGGAACACTGAAGCTTTCTTT.

This chain links TRBV18 with TRBJ1-1; the D gene is possibly TRBD1 (6 bases). This CDR3 has 17 residues. Germline CDR1 reads KGHSH; CDR2 reads LQKENI. With 2 bases removed from V and 4 bases from J, the gap between germline ends came to 20 bases. CDR3 sequence (DNA): TGTGCCAGCTCACCAATGAACCAAAGGGCCAGGGGCACTGAAGCTTTCTTT. Its translation is CASSPMNQRARGTEAFF.

A single count supports this clone. The V gene is TRBV20-1, the J gene TRBJ1-2; possibly TRBD1 for D (5 bases). The CDR3 is 11 residues long. Trimming cost V 1 base and J 6 bases, with 6 bases left between them. Looked up from germline, CDR1 is DFQATT and CDR2 is SNEGSKA (reference sequence). The CDR3 sequence is CSARGRDGYTF. In nucleotides, the CDR3 is TGCAGTGCTAGAGGCAGGGATGGCTACACCTTC.

The rearrangement joins TRBV5-4 to TRBJ1-2; D is uncertain. Trimming removed 4 bases from V and 8 bases from J, with 12 bases in between. The CDR3 has 12 amino acids. Germline V gives CDR1 SGHNT, CDR2 YYREEE (reference sequence). The CDR3 loop reads CASSPWMGGYTF. The CDR3 DNA reads as TGTGCCAGCAGCCCCTGGATGGGCGGCTACACCTTC.

The chain recombines TRBV4-1 with TRBJ1-3; 7 positions agree with TRBD1. Germline V lookup: CDR1 MGHRA, CDR2 YSYEKL. This CDR3 contains 19 residues. The V and J ends lost 0 bases and 0 bases, in that order; junction bases with no gene match: 11. The CDR3 loop reads CASSQEFKPGQHSGNTIYF. The DNA for the CDR3 is TGCGCCAGCAGCCAAGAATTCAAGCCGGGACAGCACTCTGGAAACACCATATATTTT.

The chain is built from TRBV7-9 and TRBJ2-1; 7 positions match TRBD1. This CDR3 is built from 16 residues. The ends lost 2 bases at V and 2 bases at J; junction bases unmatched: 6. Germline CDR1 reads SEHNR; CDR2 reads FQNEAQ (reference sequence). In nucleotides, the CDR3 is TGTGCCAGCAGCTTACCAGGGGGTTTCGCCTACAATGAGCAGTTCTTC. It is translated as CASSLPGGFAYNEQFF.

Comments on this clone: One end of the junction varies from germline; a read error may be responsible. The genes are TRBV18 and TRBJ2-7; 9 nucleotides align to TRBD1. Germline assignment: CDR1 KGHSH and CDR2 LQKENI. The CDR3 totals 15 residues. The CDR3 here is CASSPQGASSYEQYF. CDR3 in DNA: TGTGCCAGCTCCCCACAGGGGGCGAGCTCCTACGAGCAGTACTTC.

The gene calls are TRBV19 and TRBJ2-2; 7 bases match TRBD2. The CDR3 length is 15 residues. V gave up 7 bases and J gave up 5 bases; unmatched junction bases: 10. Per the germline V gene, CDR1 is LNHDA and CDR2 is SQIVND (reference sequence). The CDR3 DNA is TGTGCCAGTAAAGGACTAGTGGGGAAGACCGGGGAGCTGTTTTTT. This gives the protein CASKGLVGKTGELFF.

The chain's CDR3 is CASSFPRAAEQYF. The DNA of the CDR3 is TGTGCCAGCAGCTTCCCCAGGGCTGCTGAGCAGTACTTC. This chain uses TRBV5-6 with TRBJ2-7; possible D gene TRBD1, 5 bases. Germline loops: CDR1 SGHDT, CDR2 YYEEEE. CDR3 length: 13 residues. V lost 2 bases and J 7 bases, leaving 13 bases between the germline ends.